This T cell receptor beta chain appears in the sequencing data of a study of blood T cell repertoires in COVID-19. Background on the study: Nucleic acid was either cDNA or gDNA, and it came from T cells, B-cell-depleted T cells, or PBMCs.

The CDR3 totals 15 residues. Germline trimming cut 0 bases from V and 15 bases from J; bases unmatched to any gene: 9. Per the germline V gene, CDR1 is LGHDT and CDR2 is YNNKEL (reference sequence). Source study methods: For nucleated cells, counts were estimated from reference gene primer amplification. Assay: immunoSEQ multiplex PCR; the TCRdb copy retains only in-frame clones and omits some. V and J calls and clone size come straight from that table; D and trimming were deduced from the DNA. The sample includes tens of thousands of clones, 84% of them seen just once. This sequence was found in an older woman with acute or convalescent COVID-19. The rearrangement joins TRBV3-1 (or the pseudogene TRBV3-2) to TRBJ1-5; 12 bases are shared with TRBD1. The specimen sequenced was peripheral blood. The CDR3 loop reads CASSQDNPGQGARHF. The CDR3, as DNA: TGTGCCAGCAGCCAAGATAATCCGGGACAGGGGGCCAGGCATTTT.